This entry is about one TCR beta chain. CDR3 length equals 15 residues. Germline lookup yields CDR1 SGHDT and CDR2 YYEEEE. V was cut by 0 bases and J by 7 bases, with 13 bases left in between. The sample belongs to a study of OX40 agonist ivuxolimab in advanced cancers. Study summary: Aged roughly 23 to 90 with a mean of roughly 63 years, they were roughly 83% male.

Sequenced by immunoSEQ multiplex PCR; TCRdb stores in-frame clones only, minus some. The sample yields 90,000 to 100,000 clones, approximately 95% seen once. The V call is TRBV5-6, the J call TRBJ1-4; D remains ambiguous. The clonotype originates from an adult with an advanced solid tumor such as melanoma, head and neck, liver or kidney cancer. The sample consisted of CD4+ or CD8+ T cells sorted from blood, taken in a trial of the OX40 agonist ivuxolimab. CDR3 sequence reads: CASSLARGVGEKLFF. Written as DNA, the CDR3 is TGTGCCAGCAGCTTGGCCCGGGGAGTAGGTGAAAAACTGTTTTTT.